This T cell receptor (beta chain) was sequenced during a study of a mutant IDH1 vaccine in newly diagnosed glioma. Overall study: Once 4-6 weeks had passed after radiotherapy alone, vaccination started, or it started with temozolomide cycles. Patients had received radiotherapy, temozolomide, or both previously, most receiving both.

Note on this clone: Its target is unknown.

The CDR3 loop spans 15 amino acids. CDR1 MNHNS and CDR2 SASEGT come from the germline V gene. The V and J ends lost 5 bases and 4 bases, in that order; junction bases with no gene match: 10. Sequenced by immunoSEQ multiplex PCR; TCRdb stores in-frame clones only, minus some. The sample has tens of thousands of clones, roughly nine tenths seen once. Time point noted: week 35, safety follow-up. Every vaccination contained 300 ug of the mutant IDH1 20-mer peptide and was paired with topical imiquimod. This material consisted of PBMCs, taken from a glioma patient whose treatment included an IDH1 peptide vaccine. The receptor was derived from a man aged 40-50 years with glioma. The V and J genes are TRBV6-1 and TRBJ2-5; 7 bases align to TRBD2. Here the CDR3 reads CASSQYGVAGETQYF. The DNA of the CDR3 is TGTGCCAGCAGTCAATACGGGGTAGCGGGAGAGACCCAGTACTTC.